The 29 T cell receptor beta chains given below trace back to one sample, sequenced in a study of blood T cell repertoires in COVID-19 (dated by TCRdb to the early 2020s). Library generation was performed with the immunoSEQ multiplex PCR assay. TCRdb provides this immuneACCESS table in a form limited to in-frame rearrangements. Some clones are lacking; in checked studies, under half of them reflect an unresolved V gene, and why the rest are absent is not known. The table for this sample lists approximately 190,000 clones; roughly 82% of them were counted only once. Approximately 7.8% of the sample is taken by the ten largest. The sample comprised peripheral blood. These receptors all stem from a woman aged 60 to 75 with COVID-19, enrolled during active disease.

The chain is built from TRBV7-2 and TRBJ2-1; 7 positions match TRBD2. Germline V gives CDR1 SGHTA, CDR2 FQGNSA. After removal of 5 bases from V and 5 bases from J, the junction contained 12 bases not matched to a gene. The CDR3 is made up of 16 amino acids. The chain's CDR3 is CASSSPGGSTHNEQFF. CDR3 sequence (DNA): TGTGCCAGCAGCAGCCCTGGCGGGAGTACCCACAATGAGCAGTTCTTC.

The count of this clone is one. The chain links TRBV6-5 to TRBJ2-6, with D possibly being TRBD1 (5 bases). V dropped 8 bases and J dropped 0 bases, with 11 bases sitting between them. From germline, CDR1 is MNHEY and CDR2 SVGAGI. The CDR3 totals 15 residues. The CDR3 loop reads CASRRQLSGANVLTF. The DNA of the CDR3 is TGTGCCAGCCGACGACAGCTCTCTGGGGCCAACGTCCTGACTTTC.

The chain joins TRBV23-1 to TRBJ1-1, with a weak D call TRBD1 (5 bases). TRBV23-1 is assigned to the ORF class and has an uncertain function. Trimming removed 8 bases at V and 0 bases at J, with 16 bases between. The CDR3 length is 15 residues. CDR3 residues: CASGPLGALNTEAFF. The CDR3 DNA follows: TGCGCCAGCGGCCCTCTTGGGGCCCTGAACACTGAAGCTTTCTTT.

The rearrangement joins TRBV6-2 or TRBV6-3 to TRBJ1-1; D gene unclear. Germline CDR1 MNHEY, CDR2 SVGEGT. The V gene lost 3 bases and the J gene lost 0 bases, with 8 bases spanning the gap. CDR3 size: 14 residues. DNA of the CDR3: TGTGCCAGCAGTTATCGGACTGTGAACACTGAAGCTTTCTTT. Amino acid sequence: CASSYRTVNTEAFF.

V and J are TRBV27 and TRBJ2-3; TRBD2 matches at 10 bases. CDR1 is MNHEY and CDR2 is SMNVEV in the germline V gene (reference sequence). The CDR3 totals 19 residues. Trimming at V came to 7 bases and at J to 3 bases, leaving 19 bases not matched to a gene. The CDR3 DNA reads TGTGCCAGCAAGTCGTTTTCCGTAAGCCATAGCGGGAGGACAGATACGCAGTATTTT. Its protein product is CASKSFSVSHSGRTDTQYF.

The rearrangement links TRBV6-1 to TRBJ2-3, with D possibly being TRBD2 (5 bases). V lost 1 base and J lost 4, with 12 bases in between. Germline values: CDR1 MNHNS, CDR2 SASEGT. The CDR3 contains 15 residues. The DNA for the CDR3 is TGTGCCAGCAGTGAAGTCGGCGGGTACGCAGATACGCAGTATTTT. Its translation is CASSEVGGYADTQYF.

The chain links TRBV5-1 to TRBJ2-5; 10 positions match TRBD2. CDR3 length equals 16 residues. Germline CDR1 reads SGHRS; CDR2 reads YFSETQ. V lost 6 bases, J lost 5 bases, and 13 bases stayed unmatched. The CDR3: CASKLLAGGTGETQYF. CDR3 DNA sequence: TGCGCCAGCAAACTTTTAGCGGGGGGAACCGGGGAGACCCAGTACTTC.

CDR3 loop: CASSILAGGDNEQFF. The CDR3 DNA reads TGTGCCAGCAGTATCTTAGCGGGAGGGGACAATGAGCAGTTCTTC. This chain uses TRBV27 with TRBJ2-1; 11 positions agree with TRBD2. From germline, CDR1 is MNHEY and CDR2 SMNVEV (reference sequence). This CDR3 contains 15 residues. The V gene end was trimmed by 5 bases and the J gene end by 5 bases; junction bases not matched to a gene: 5.

The gene calls are TRBV5-8 and TRBJ2-1; perhaps TRBD2 as D (5 bases). This CDR3 has 15 amino acids. Germline CDR1 is SGHTS and CDR2 is YDEGEE. Deletions cut 3 bases from V and 5 bases from J, with 15 bases between. DNA of the CDR3: TGTGCCAGCAGCTATCACAGCGGAGCCAACAATGAGCAGTTCTTC. It is translated as CASSYHSGANNEQFF. Full variable domain (missing parts from reference TRBV5-8 and TRBJ2-1): EAGVTQSPTHLIKTRGQQATLRCSPISGHTSVYWYQQALGLGLQFLLWYDEGEERNRGNFPPRFSGRQFPNYSSELNVNALELEDSALYLCASSYHSGANNEQFFGPGTRLTVL.

The J gene is TRBJ1-2, the V gene TRBV9; 12 bases line up with TRBD1. Germline-derived CDR1 and CDR2 are SGDLS and YYNGEE. The CDR3 totals 16 residues. V trimming: 4 bases; J trimming: 7 bases; junction bases outside the gene matches: 11. The CDR3, as DNA: TGTGCCAGCAGCCCTCAGTGGGGACAGGGGGCACGTGGCTACACCTTC. Residues: CASSPQWGQGARGYTF.

This clone was seen only a few times. V gene TRBV6-5 combines with J gene TRBJ1-5; TRBD1 matches at 7 bases. The ends lost 5 bases at V and 1 base at J; junction bases unmatched: 5. This CDR3 is 15 amino acids long. Germline V gene sequence: CDR1 MNHEY, CDR2 SVGAGI. CDR3 in DNA: TGTGCCAGCAGTCGGACAGGAGGGAGCAATCAGCCCCAGCATTTT. It specifies CASSRTGGSNQPQHF.

The rearrangement uses TRBV18 and TRBJ2-5, with 7 bases matching TRBD1. Trimming removed 1 base from V and 2 bases from J; junction bases left unmatched: 4. Looked up from germline, CDR1 is KGHSH and CDR2 is LQKENI. The CDR3 is 15 amino acids. CDR3 sequence: CASSPRTGDQETQYF. The CDR3, as DNA: TGTGCCAGCTCACCACGAACAGGGGATCAAGAGACCCAGTACTTC.

The sample holds one count of this clone. The chain links TRBV28 to TRBJ1-5; D not certain. The germline V and J ends were trimmed by 3 bases and 9 bases, with 15 bases remaining between them. Germline V gives CDR1 MDHEN, CDR2 SYDVKM. This CDR3 region has 14 residues. CDR3 in DNA: TGTGCCAGCAGTTTGTTGGGCCCAGCCGGGCCCCAGCATTTT. It translates to CASSLLGPAGPQHF. Complete variable domain (other parts from reference TRBV28 and TRBJ1-5): DVKVTQSSRYLVKRTGEKVFLECVQDMDHENMFWYRQDPGLGLRLIYFSYDVKMKEKGDIPEGYSVSREKKERFSLILESASTNQTSMYLCASSLLGPAGPQHFGDGTRLSIL.

V and J are TRBV6-2 or TRBV6-3 and TRBJ2-7; D unclear. The CDR3 consists of 13 residues. The V gene lost 6 bases and the J gene lost 4 bases, with 13 bases spanning the gap. Germline CDR1 and CDR2: MNHEY and SVGEGT. The DNA for the CDR3 is TGTGCCAGCAGCCAGACTCCGTATTACGAGCAGTACTTC. As protein: CASSQTPYYEQYF.

The V and J genes are TRBV30 and TRBJ1-5; unclear D gene. Germline-derived CDR1 and CDR2 are GTSNPN and SVGIG (reference sequence). Trimming pared 0 bases from V and 1 base from J, leaving 7 bases between. The CDR3 extends over 14 amino acids. The CDR3 region is CAWSVFQSNQPQHF. CDR3 bases: TGTGCCTGGAGTGTATTTCAGAGCAATCAGCCCCAGCATTTT.

V and J are TRBV27 and TRBJ2-6, with D unresolved. V lost 2 bases and J 0 bases, leaving 11 bases between the germline ends. The V gene's germline CDR1 is MNHEY and CDR2 SMNVEV (reference sequence). CDR3 length: 17 residues. This chain's CDR3 is CASSLGWQNSGANVLTF. CDR3 DNA sequence: TGTGCCAGCAGTTTAGGCTGGCAGAACTCTGGGGCCAACGTCCTGACTTTC.

CDR3 coding DNA: TGTGCCAGCAGCCGGAGGGAGGGGCGGGCTGAAGCTTTCTTT. Residues: CASSRREGRAEAFF. V is TRBV7-6 and J is TRBJ1-1; D perhaps matches TRBD1 (5 bases). The CDR3 is 14 amino acids. Germline V gene lookup returns CDR1 SGHVS and CDR2 FNYEAQ. Trimming removed 5 bases at V and 6 bases at J, with 16 bases between. Using reference TRBV7-6 and TRBJ1-1 for the parts outside the CDR3, the full variable domain is GAGVSQSPRYKVTKRGQDVALRCDPISGHVSLYWYRQALGQGPEFLTYFNYEAQQDKSGLPNDRFSAERPEGSISTLTIQRTEQRDSAMYRCASSRREGRAEAFFGQGTRLTVV.

The V gene is TRBV7-2, the J gene TRBJ1-5, with TRBD1 matching 7 bases. This CDR3 has 14 amino acids. Per the germline V gene, CDR1 is SGHTA and CDR2 is FQGNSA. V lost 1 base and J lost 7; bases outside the gene matches: 4. Here the CDR3 reads CASSLDRGDQPQHF. CDR3 nucleotides: TGTGCCAGCAGCTTAGACAGGGGAGACCAGCCCCAGCATTTT.

This sequence joins TRBV24-1 and TRBJ2-1; 14 bases agree with TRBD2. From germline, CDR1 is KGHDR and CDR2 SFDVKD. There are 17 residues in the CDR3. The J segment lost 6 bases and the V segment lost 4 bases, leaving 7 bases of the junction unmatched. CDR3 sequence reads: CATSDPAGTSGSNEQFF. CDR3 bases: TGTGCCACCAGTGACCCCGCCGGGACTAGCGGGAGCAATGAGCAGTTCTTC.

The chain links TRBV5-5 to TRBJ1-6; no clear D. There are 14 residues in the CDR3. The V end was cut by 0 bases, the J end by 3 bases, with 4 bases between. Germline V gene sequence: CDR1 SGHKS, CDR2 YYEKEE (reference sequence). CDR3 residues: CASSLAVYNSPLHF. Here the CDR3 DNA reads TGTGCCAGCAGCTTGGCGGTCTATAATTCACCCCTCCACTTT.

As to this clone: This sample includes further DNA sequences coding for the same CDR3. This chain uses TRBV11-2 with TRBJ2-2; D perhaps matches TRBD1 (5 bases). The CDR3 loop spans 14 amino acids. V was clipped by 0 bases and J by 4 bases, with 6 bases between them. From germline, CDR1 is SGHAT and CDR2 FQNNGV. DNA of the CDR3: TGTGCCAGCAGCTTAGAAAGGGGCACCGGGGAGCTGTTTTTT. Its translation is CASSLERGTGELFF.

The V and J genes are TRBV19 and TRBJ2-2, with 7 bases lining up with TRBD1. CDR3 length: 15 amino acids. Unmatched junction bases numbered 4, after V lost 4 bases and J lost 2 bases. Germline CDR1 and CDR2: LNHDA and SQIVND (reference sequence). The CDR3 loop is CASSNQGVNTGELFF. In DNA form, the CDR3 reads TGTGCCAGTAGTAATCAGGGGGTTAACACCGGGGAGCTGTTTTTT.

The chain carries TRBV6-4 and TRBJ1-6; the D gene is possibly TRBD1 (6 bases). This CDR3 has 13 amino acids. CDR1 is MRHNA, CDR2 SNTAGT, per germline. The ends were cut back, 7 bases at V and 10 bases at J, with 14 bases in the middle. The CDR3 nucleotides are TGTGCCAGCAACCTGCCCCAGGGGTCACCCCTCCACTTT. It yields the protein CASNLPQGSPLHF.

A single count supports this clone. The rearrangement links TRBV9 to TRBJ2-4; unclear D gene. The CDR3 spans 17 residues. The V end lost 4 bases, the J end lost 0 bases, and 17 bases lay between the germline ends. Looked up from germline, CDR1 is SGDLS and CDR2 is YYNGEE. The CDR3 protein is CASSPHPGSIAKNIQYF. Here the CDR3 DNA reads TGTGCCAGCAGCCCCCATCCCGGGTCTATAGCCAAAAACATTCAGTACTTC.

The gene calls are TRBV7-2 and TRBJ2-5; a weak D match, TRBD2 (5 bases). Trimming stripped 0 bases from V and 0 bases from J, with 8 bases between. Germline V gene sequence: CDR1 SGHTA, CDR2 FQGNSA. The CDR3 runs to 15 residues. The CDR3 is CASSLASAYQETQYF. CDR3 coding DNA: TGTGCCAGCAGCTTAGCTAGCGCGTACCAAGAGACCCAGTACTTC.

The chain couples TRBV11-3 to TRBJ1-1; unclear D gene. V gave up 8 bases and J gave up 0 bases, with 7 bases separating them. The CDR3 spans 12 residues. CDR1 SGHNT and CDR2 YENEEA come from the germline V gene. CDR3 in amino acids: CASRGVNTEAFF. The CDR3 coding sequence is TGTGCCAGCCGGGGAGTGAACACTGAAGCTTTCTTT.

Here the CDR3 DNA reads TGTGCCAGCAGTCCGGGACTAGCAGGCGAGCAGTTCTTC. As protein: CASSPGLAGEQFF. V usage is TRBV12-3 or TRBV12-4 and J usage is TRBJ2-1; TRBD2 agrees at 9 bases. V shed 5 bases, J shed 10 bases, and the junction held 6 bases outside the gene matches. CDR3 length equals 13 residues.

V usage is TRBV28 and J usage is TRBJ2-5; 13 bases fit TRBD2. J was trimmed by 0 bases and V by 10 bases; bases with no gene match: 5. The CDR3 totals 15 residues. Germline V lookup: CDR1 MDHEN, CDR2 SYDVKM. The CDR3 region is CATLGLAGDQETQYF. The CDR3 region has the DNA TGTGCCACCCTCGGACTAGCGGGAGACCAAGAGACCCAGTACTTC.

The chain combines TRBV13 with TRBJ2-7; D not resolved. Trimming took 4 bases from V and 3 from J, leaving 13 bases between them. This CDR3 has 14 residues. Per germline, CDR1 PRHDT and CDR2 FYEKMQ (reference sequence). CDR3 loop: CASSSNDNFYEQYF. In DNA, the CDR3 is TGTGCCAGCAGCTCAAACGACAACTTCTACGAGCAGTACTTC.